This T cell receptor (beta chain) comes out of a study of cytomegalovirus exposure and HLA in healthy donors. Study information: The 95 to 150 validation repertoires were produced on the same platform as the 650 or so repertoires of the first cohort. This was reported in a later analysis. Study-level results: The classifier was said to identify cytomegalovirus status with high specificity and sensitivity.

This clone was seen ten or more times. Its antigen is not known. The CDR3 sequence is 17 residues long. The germline CDR1 and CDR2 sequences are LNHDA and SQIVND (reference sequence). Losses at the gene ends were 6 bases for V and 2 bases for J; bases not matched to a gene: 8. Sequencing used immunoSEQ multiplex PCR; TCRdb keeps in-frame clones, though not all of them. The sample consists of fewer than 65,000 clones, 89% of them appearing once. The V call is TRBV19, the J call TRBJ1-6, with 9 bases lining up with TRBD1. The sample taken for sequencing was PBMCs. The TCR comes from a woman younger than 35 in good health and CMV-seronegative. CDR3 protein: CASRRGQGTTYNSPLHF. The CDR3 nucleotides read TGTGCCAGTAGGAGGGGACAGGGAACAACCTATAATTCACCCCTCCACTTT.